The rows below give T cell receptor beta chains drawn from one sample of a study of blood T cell repertoires in COVID-19. Here immunoSEQ multiplex PCR was the method, and the copy in TCRdb shows in-frame clones only, minus some. The sample consists of a few hundred thousand clones, around four fifths of them appearing once. Source material: peripheral blood. The receptors shown here come from a man aged 25-45 years who had recovered from COVID-19. Each CDR3 is given with its conserved first and last residue. Fields, in order: CDR3 DNA, CDR3 protein, clone size, V gene, J gene, D gene. A D gene is named only where the DNA matches it firmly. Size values are once, few and many counts, or a class for expanded clones, and some rows have none.

cdr3_nt: TGTGCCAGCAGTTCAGGGGGGTCCTACGAGCAGTACTTC
cdr3_aa: CASSSGGSYEQYF
clone_size: NA
v_call: TRBV12-3/TRBV12-4
j_call: TRBJ2-7
d_call: NA

cdr3_nt: TGTGCCAGCAGCTTGATGGACAGGGGGTCCGACTCTGGAAACACCATATATTTT
cdr3_aa: CASSLMDRGSDSGNTIYF
clone_size: once
v_call: TRBV7-3
j_call: TRBJ1-3
d_call: TRBD1

cdr3_nt: TGTGCCAGCAGTGATTCAGGTTTCCCTTACGAGCAGTACTTC
cdr3_aa: CASSDSGFPYEQYF
clone_size: NA
v_call: TRBV6-1
j_call: TRBJ2-7
d_call: NA

cdr3_nt: TGTGCCAGCAGCTCCCCCTGGGGGACAGGGATCGGCAATGAGCAGTTCTTC
cdr3_aa: CASSSPWGTGIGNEQFF
clone_size: once
v_call: TRBV7-9
j_call: TRBJ2-1
d_call: TRBD1

cdr3_nt: TGTGCCAGCCAAGGGACTAGTATCACAGATACGCAGTATTTT
cdr3_aa: CASQGTSITDTQYF
clone_size: NA
v_call: TRBV2
j_call: TRBJ2-3
d_call: TRBD2

cdr3_nt: TGCGCCAGCACCCAATCTATGGGAGACCAGATATATTTT
cdr3_aa: CASTQSMGDQIYF
clone_size: NA
v_call: TRBV5-1
j_call: TRBJ1-3
d_call: NA

cdr3_nt: TGTGCCAGCACCGGGCCGGGAGAAAAACTGTTTTTT
cdr3_aa: CASTGPGEKLFF
clone_size: NA
v_call: TRBV25-1
j_call: TRBJ1-4
d_call: NA

cdr3_nt: TGTGCCAGCAGTTTCCAGGTGAACACTGAAGCTTTCTTT
cdr3_aa: CASSFQVNTEAFF
clone_size: NA
v_call: TRBV27
j_call: TRBJ1-1
d_call: NA

cdr3_nt: TGTGCCAGCAGCAAAGAGTACAATGAGCAGTTCTTC
cdr3_aa: CASSKEYNEQFF
clone_size: NA
v_call: TRBV11-2
j_call: TRBJ2-1
d_call: NA

cdr3_nt: TGCGCCAGCAGTGGGTCGTATACAGATACGCAGTATTTT
cdr3_aa: CASSGSYTDTQYF
clone_size: NA
v_call: TRBV10-1
j_call: TRBJ2-3
d_call: NA

cdr3_nt: TGTGCCAACCGGGACAGGGACACAGATACGCAGTATTTT
cdr3_aa: CANRDRDTDTQYF
clone_size: NA
v_call: TRBV10-3
j_call: TRBJ2-3
d_call: TRBD1

cdr3_nt: TGTGCCAGCAGCTTGGGTAGCGGGGATGCAGATACGCAGTATTTT
cdr3_aa: CASSLGSGDADTQYF
clone_size: NA
v_call: TRBV11-3
j_call: TRBJ2-3
d_call: TRBD2

cdr3_nt: TGTGCCAGCGACGTGCTCGGGATCCAAGAGACCCAGTACTTC
cdr3_aa: CASDVLGIQETQYF
clone_size: once
v_call: TRBV2
j_call: TRBJ2-5
d_call: NA

cdr3_nt: TGTGCCAGCAGTTTGAATTCGGGACAGGGAGTGACTGGGGCCAACGTCCTGACTTTC
cdr3_aa: CASSLNSGQGVTGANVLTF
clone_size: NA
v_call: TRBV7-9
j_call: TRBJ2-6
d_call: TRBD1

cdr3_nt: TGCGCCAGCAGTGAGTCGGGACAGGGGTACGGGTGGTCCCAGCATTTT
cdr3_aa: CASSESGQGYGWSQHF
clone_size: NA
v_call: TRBV10-2
j_call: TRBJ1-5
d_call: TRBD1

cdr3_nt: TGTGCCAGCATCGGGATGGTCCCCGGGGAGCTGTTTTTT
cdr3_aa: CASIGMVPGELFF
clone_size: NA
v_call: TRBV7-9
j_call: TRBJ2-2
d_call: NA

cdr3_nt: TGTGCCAGCAGTTTAGTCCTCGCCGGGGAGCTGTTTTTT
cdr3_aa: CASSLVLAGELFF
clone_size: NA
v_call: TRBV27
j_call: TRBJ2-2
d_call: NA

cdr3_nt: TGTGCCAGCAGTTACTCGGCAGACTTGAACACTGAAGCTTTCTTT
cdr3_aa: CASSYSADLNTEAFF
clone_size: NA
v_call: TRBV6-5
j_call: TRBJ1-1
d_call: NA

cdr3_nt: TGTGCCAGCTCACTTTCGACAGGGGGAGGCAATCAGCCCCAGCATTTT
cdr3_aa: CASSLSTGGGNQPQHF
clone_size: few
v_call: TRBV18
j_call: TRBJ1-5
d_call: TRBD1

cdr3_nt: TGTGCCAGCAGCGCGGGGGGCCTATCCTACGAGCAGTACTTC
cdr3_aa: CASSAGGLSYEQYF
clone_size: NA
v_call: TRBV7-6
j_call: TRBJ2-7
d_call: TRBD2

cdr3_nt: TGTGCCAGCAGCCCCAATCAGGGTCGGGAAAAACTGTTTTTT
cdr3_aa: CASSPNQGREKLFF
clone_size: NA
v_call: TRBV11-2
j_call: TRBJ1-4
d_call: NA

cdr3_nt: TGTGCCAGCAGTCACGCTCGGGACTATGGCTACACCTTC
cdr3_aa: CASSHARDYGYTF
clone_size: NA
v_call: TRBV6-5
j_call: TRBJ1-2
d_call: NA

cdr3_nt: TGTGCCAGCAGCTTGGCTGCAACTAATGAAAAACTGTTTTTT
cdr3_aa: CASSLAATNEKLFF
clone_size: NA
v_call: TRBV5-5
j_call: TRBJ1-4
d_call: NA

cdr3_nt: TGTGCCAGTTTTAATTTGGGTTGGTGGCGGGGGCGGGAGACCCAGTACTTC
cdr3_aa: CASFNLGWWRGRETQYF
clone_size: once
v_call: TRBV19
j_call: TRBJ2-5
d_call: NA

cdr3_nt: TGTGCCAGCAGCTTGAGGCAAAGCGGTCTCACAGATACGCAGTATTTT
cdr3_aa: CASSLRQSGLTDTQYF
clone_size: NA
v_call: TRBV5-4
j_call: TRBJ2-3
d_call: NA

cdr3_nt: TGCAGCGGCTGGGACAGGGGTGCGTACAATGAGCAGTTCTTC
cdr3_aa: CSGWDRGAYNEQFF
clone_size: NA
v_call: TRBV29-1
j_call: TRBJ2-1
d_call: TRBD1

cdr3_nt: TGTGCCAGCAGCGTGATAGATCAGCCCCAGCATTTT
cdr3_aa: CASSVIDQPQHF
clone_size: once
v_call: TRBV6-5
j_call: TRBJ1-5
d_call: NA

cdr3_nt: TGTGCCAGCAGCGTCGGGGACAGGGGACTACTTGAGCAGTTCTTC
cdr3_aa: CASSVGDRGLLEQFF
clone_size: NA
v_call: TRBV9
j_call: TRBJ2-1
d_call: TRBD1

cdr3_nt: TGTGCCAGCAGCTCGACTAGCGGGGGGGAGAGCTCCTACAATGAGCAGTTCTTC
cdr3_aa: CASSSTSGGESSYNEQFF
clone_size: NA
v_call: TRBV7-9
j_call: TRBJ2-1
d_call: TRBD2

cdr3_nt: TGTGCCAGCAGTGGTAGCTATGGCTACACCTTC
cdr3_aa: CASSGSYGYTF
clone_size: NA
v_call: TRBV2
j_call: TRBJ1-2
d_call: NA

cdr3_nt: TGCGCCAGCAGTCAATCCCGACGACTATACGAGCAGTACTTC
cdr3_aa: CASSQSRRLYEQYF
clone_size: NA
v_call: TRBV23-1
j_call: TRBJ2-7
d_call: NA

cdr3_nt: TGCGCCAGCAGAGCGACAGGGAATAGCAATCAGCCCCAGCATTTT
cdr3_aa: CASRATGNSNQPQHF
clone_size: NA
v_call: TRBV5-1
j_call: TRBJ1-5
d_call: TRBD1

cdr3_nt: TGTGCCATCAGTGTTTCGGAGGGAAGGGGAACTAACTATGGCTACACCTTC
cdr3_aa: CAISVSEGRGTNYGYTF
clone_size: NA
v_call: TRBV10-3
j_call: TRBJ1-2
d_call: NA

cdr3_nt: TGTGCCAGCAGCTTAGAGCGGGACAATGAGCAGTTCTTC
cdr3_aa: CASSLERDNEQFF
clone_size: NA
v_call: TRBV7-2
j_call: TRBJ2-1
d_call: NA

cdr3_nt: TGTGCCACCAGTGATGCACAGGGAGGGTGGGGCACAGATACGCAGTATTTT
cdr3_aa: CATSDAQGGWGTDTQYF
clone_size: NA
v_call: TRBV24-1
j_call: TRBJ2-3
d_call: NA

cdr3_nt: TGCGCCAGCAGCCAGACCGGGACAGGGACAACTGAAGCTTTCTTT
cdr3_aa: CASSQTGTGTTEAFF
clone_size: NA
v_call: TRBV5-1
j_call: TRBJ1-1
d_call: TRBD1

cdr3_nt: TGTGCCAGTAGTCCGGGGACAGGGTCCAACACTGAAGCTTTCTTT
cdr3_aa: CASSPGTGSNTEAFF
clone_size: NA
v_call: TRBV19
j_call: TRBJ1-1
d_call: TRBD1

cdr3_nt: TGCGCCAGCAGCATGCCGGGACAGGGTCTCTACGAGCAGTACTTC
cdr3_aa: CASSMPGQGLYEQYF
clone_size: NA
v_call: TRBV5-1
j_call: TRBJ2-7
d_call: TRBD1

cdr3_nt: TGTGCCAGCAGCCCCGGGCAGGGTAGGGGGGGCCACAATGAGCAGTTCTTC
cdr3_aa: CASSPGQGRGGHNEQFF
clone_size: few
v_call: TRBV7-2
j_call: TRBJ2-1
d_call: NA

cdr3_nt: TGTGCCACCAGTGATTCCCCACAGGGCCCCGGGAACTATGGCTACACCTTC
cdr3_aa: CATSDSPQGPGNYGYTF
clone_size: NA
v_call: TRBV24-1
j_call: TRBJ1-2
d_call: NA

cdr3_nt: TGTGCCAGCAGGTTCGCGGGCAGCCCAGGGGATCAGCCCCAGCATTTT
cdr3_aa: CASRFAGSPGDQPQHF
clone_size: NA
v_call: TRBV27
j_call: TRBJ1-5
d_call: NA

cdr3_nt: TGTGCCAGCAAAAGGGGGGGCCCTTATAGCAATCAGCCCCAGCATTTT
cdr3_aa: CASKRGGPYSNQPQHF
clone_size: few
v_call: TRBV2
j_call: TRBJ1-5
d_call: NA

cdr3_nt: TGTGCCAGCAGGGACAGGGTGGGAGGAACCGGGGAGCTGTTTTTT
cdr3_aa: CASRDRVGGTGELFF
clone_size: NA
v_call: TRBV6-5
j_call: TRBJ2-2
d_call: TRBD1

cdr3_nt: TGTGCCAGCTGGCGATTCCCGGGACTAAACACTGAAGCTTTCTTT
cdr3_aa: CASWRFPGLNTEAFF
clone_size: NA
v_call: TRBV28
j_call: TRBJ1-1
d_call: NA

cdr3_nt: TGTGCCAGTAGTATTCCTAACGCCGCGGATTTGGGCACTGAAGCTTTCTTT
cdr3_aa: CASSIPNAADLGTEAFF
clone_size: few
v_call: TRBV19
j_call: TRBJ1-1
d_call: NA

cdr3_nt: TGTGCCAGCAGTGAAGCGCTTCACGACAGGCTTACCGGAAACACCATATATTTT
cdr3_aa: CASSEALHDRLTGNTIYF
clone_size: NA
v_call: TRBV6-1
j_call: TRBJ1-3
d_call: NA

cdr3_nt: TGTGCCAGCAGCTCCCTTCAGGAGCAGGGTAGGCAGCCCCAGCATTTT
cdr3_aa: CASSSLQEQGRQPQHF
clone_size: NA
v_call: TRBV7-8
j_call: TRBJ1-5
d_call: NA

cdr3_nt: TGTGCCAGCTCACCGATGGACGGACTCTATGGCTACACCTTC
cdr3_aa: CASSPMDGLYGYTF
clone_size: NA
v_call: TRBV18
j_call: TRBJ1-2
d_call: NA

cdr3_nt: TGTGCCAGCAGGCAAACTTATAGCAATCAGCCCCAGCATTTT
cdr3_aa: CASRQTYSNQPQHF
clone_size: NA
v_call: TRBV2
j_call: TRBJ1-5
d_call: NA

cdr3_nt: TGTGCCAGCAGCCAATTGGGGACAGTTAATTCACCCCTCCACTTT
cdr3_aa: CASSQLGTVNSPLHF
clone_size: NA
v_call: TRBV5-5
j_call: TRBJ1-6
d_call: TRBD1

cdr3_nt: TGCGCCAGCAGCTCGACAGGGGGCTTCTCCTACGAGCAGTACTTC
cdr3_aa: CASSSTGGFSYEQYF
clone_size: NA
v_call: TRBV5-1
j_call: TRBJ2-7
d_call: TRBD1

cdr3_nt: TGTGCCAGTAGTTGGGGGACAGGGAGGAGCAATCAGCCCCAGCATTTT
cdr3_aa: CASSWGTGRSNQPQHF
clone_size: few
v_call: TRBV19
j_call: TRBJ1-5
d_call: TRBD1

cdr3_nt: TGCGCCAGCAGCCCAGTGCCAAGTCTAGCGGGGGGGCGCTCCTACAATGAGCAGTTCTTC
cdr3_aa: CASSPVPSLAGGRSYNEQFF
clone_size: NA
v_call: TRBV4-1
j_call: TRBJ2-1
d_call: TRBD2

cdr3_nt: TGTGCCAGCAGCGTAGGGACAGGCTTTTCACCCCTCCACTTT
cdr3_aa: CASSVGTGFSPLHF
clone_size: NA
v_call: TRBV9
j_call: TRBJ1-6
d_call: TRBD1

cdr3_nt: TGTGCCAGCAGTTCAACAAATAACCGCTATGGCTACACCTTC
cdr3_aa: CASSSTNNRYGYTF
clone_size: NA
v_call: TRBV5-4
j_call: TRBJ1-2
d_call: NA

cdr3_nt: TGTGCCAGCAAGGGGGCAGGGGGAAAAGAGACCCAGTACTTC
cdr3_aa: CASKGAGGKETQYF
clone_size: NA
v_call: TRBV3-1/TRBV3-2
j_call: TRBJ2-5
d_call: TRBD1

cdr3_nt: TGTGCCAGCAGTTCCGACAGGTACTCCGGCTACACCTTC
cdr3_aa: CASSSDRYSGYTF
clone_size: many
v_call: TRBV6-5
j_call: TRBJ1-2
d_call: NA

cdr3_nt: TGCGCCAGCAGCCAAGCTCTAGCGGGGGGGCGAAGGAATGAGCAGTTCTTC
cdr3_aa: CASSQALAGGRRNEQFF
clone_size: NA
v_call: TRBV4-1
j_call: TRBJ2-1
d_call: TRBD2

cdr3_nt: TGTGCCAGTACAACCGGGACAGGGAGAATCGCCCTCCACTTT
cdr3_aa: CASTTGTGRIALHF
clone_size: NA
v_call: TRBV19
j_call: TRBJ1-6
d_call: TRBD1

cdr3_nt: TGTGCCAGCAGCTTGGGACAGGGAGCCTACAATGAGCAGTTCTTC
cdr3_aa: CASSLGQGAYNEQFF
clone_size: NA
v_call: TRBV5-4
j_call: TRBJ2-1
d_call: TRBD1